Each of the 25 T cell receptor beta chains below was sequenced from the same sample in a study of control samples from healthy donors and cancer patients. Some clones are missing from TCRdb's copy, which holds only in-frame ones; the method was immunoSEQ multiplex PCR. The sample comprises about 73,000 clones, about 95% of which are singletons, and about 6.2% rests with the top ten. The sample consisted of blood. The receptors stem from a woman aged 40 to 50 in good health.

This chain uses TRBV3-1 (or the pseudogene TRBV3-2) with TRBJ1-2, with 7 bases fitting TRBD1. Germline assignment: CDR1 LGHDT and CDR2 YNNKEL (reference sequence). The ends lost 0 bases at V and 5 bases at J; junction bases unmatched: 6. The CDR3 length is 15 residues. CDR3 protein: CASSQEEGGWYGYTF. The CDR3 DNA follows: TGTGCCAGCAGCCAAGAGGAAGGGGGCTGGTATGGCTACACCTTC.

This chain connects TRBV9 to TRBJ2-2; D not resolved. The CDR3 contains 15 residues. CDR1 and CDR2 (germline): SGDLS, YYNGEE. Trimming removed 0 bases at V and 2 bases at J, with 8 bases between. CDR3 sequence reads: CASSVATHNTGELFF. CDR3 DNA: TGTGCCAGCAGCGTAGCTACTCACAACACCGGGGAGCTGTTTTTT. The full variable domain, with the rest looked up from reference TRBV9 and TRBJ2-2, is DSGVTQTPKHLITATGQRVTLRCSPRSGDLSVYWYQQSLDQGLQFLIQYYNGEERAKGNILERFSAQQFPDLHSELNLSSLELGDSALYFCASSVATHNTGELFFGEGSRLTVL.

This clone appeared once. The V call is TRBV14, the J call TRBJ2-3; TRBD2 agrees at 10 bases. There are 16 residues in the CDR3. With 0 bases clipped from V and 7 bases from J, the junction kept 7 bases outside the gene matches. The germline CDR1 and CDR2 sequences are SGHDN and FVKESK. CDR3 protein: CASSQDFLAGVNTQYF. In nucleotides, the CDR3 is TGTGCCAGCAGCCAAGATTTCCTAGCGGGAGTCAATACGCAGTATTTT.

The gene calls are TRBV11-2 and TRBJ2-7, with D hard to call. This CDR3 contains 12 residues. Germline values: CDR1 SGHAT, CDR2 FQNNGV. Trimming took 3 bases from V and 3 from J, leaving 6 bases between them. The CDR3 DNA reads as TGTGCCAGCAGCTTTTGGGACTACGAGCAGTACTTC. Its protein product is CASSFWDYEQYF.

This clone was seen a single time. The CDR3 region has the DNA TGTGCCAGCAGCGTAAAGCCGGGGTCCTCTGAAGCTTTCTTT. Translating gives CASSVKPGSSEAFF. The V gene is TRBV9, the J gene TRBJ1-1; D gene unclear. Germline V gives CDR1 SGDLS, CDR2 YYNGEE. This CDR3 is 14 amino acids long. Trimming removed 1 base at V and 6 bases at J, with 13 bases between.

The V gene is TRBV6-2 or TRBV6-3, the J gene TRBJ1-4; D is ambiguous. The germline V gene has CDR1 MNHEY and CDR2 SVGEGT. The V end lost 2 bases, the J end lost 0 bases, and 7 bases lay between the germline ends. The CDR3 has 15 amino acids. CDR3 DNA sequence: TGTGCCAGCAGTTACCATATATCAACTAATGAAAAACTGTTTTTT. Translating gives CASSYHISTNEKLFF.

The chain joins TRBV6-5 to TRBJ2-1, with 9 bases aligning to TRBD2. The junction had 5 bases not matched to a gene; V was cut back by 7 bases and J by 1 base. This CDR3 is built from 15 residues. The germline V gene has CDR1 MNHEY and CDR2 SVGAGI. The CDR3: CASTIGLASYNEQFF. The CDR3 DNA sequence: TGTGCCAGCACCATAGGACTAGCGTCCTACAATGAGCAGTTCTTC.

This chain joins TRBV7-9 and TRBJ1-1, with 10 bases aligning to TRBD1. Per germline, CDR1 SEHNR and CDR2 FQNEAQ (reference sequence). J lost 1 base, V lost 4 bases, and 6 bases had no gene match. The CDR3 covers 16 residues. The CDR3 reads CASSSWTGGWNTEAFF. The CDR3 DNA reads TGTGCCAGCAGCTCCTGGACAGGGGGTTGGAACACTGAAGCTTTCTTT.

J is TRBJ1-4 and V is TRBV6-1, with D uncertain. This CDR3 contains 15 residues. V was pared by 2 bases and J by 2 bases, with 9 bases between. The germline CDR1 and CDR2 sequences are MNHNS and SASEGT. As DNA, the CDR3 is TGTGCCAGCAGTGAATCACGACGGACTAATGAAAAACTGTTTTTT. This codes for CASSESRRTNEKLFF.

The chain uses TRBV29-1 and TRBJ1-1; the D gene is possibly TRBD1 (5 bases). Germline V CDR1 and CDR2: SQVTM, ANQGSEA. The CDR3 is made up of 12 amino acids. Trimming pared 0 bases from V and 9 bases from J, leaving 11 bases between. CDR3 sequence reads: CSVEEGGAKAFF. For the CDR3, the DNA is TGCAGCGTTGAAGAGGGTGGGGCAAAAGCTTTCTTT.

The chain carries TRBV7-8 and TRBJ1-1; D unresolved. Trimming cost V 2 bases and J 1 base, with 8 bases left between them. This CDR3 is 14 amino acids long. Germline V gene lookup returns CDR1 SGHVS and CDR2 FQNEAQ. The CDR3 protein is CASSLRAKNTEAFF. Written as DNA, the CDR3 is TGTGCCAGCAGCTTACGGGCCAAGAACACTGAAGCTTTCTTT.

The chain has TRBV4-3 and TRBJ2-7; the D gene is possibly TRBD1 (5 bases). V lost 0 bases to trimming and J lost 3 bases, with 15 bases between them. The CDR3 consists of 16 residues. Germline CDR1 LGHNA, CDR2 YSLEER. The CDR3 spells CASSQDRRQRGYEQYF. CDR3 bases: TGCGCCAGCAGCCAAGATCGACGGCAAAGGGGCTACGAGCAGTACTTC.

The chain has TRBV10-1 and TRBJ1-4; no reliable D call. This CDR3 has 14 residues. Germline V gene lookup returns CDR1 WNHNN and CDR2 SYGVQD (reference sequence). V was trimmed by 9 bases and J by 0 bases, leaving 11 bases between them. CDR3 sequence (DNA): TGCGCCAGTAGACGGCGTGCAACTAATGAAAAACTGTTTTTT. Translating it yields CASRRRATNEKLFF.

J is TRBJ1-2 and V is TRBV19, with unresolved D. The V gene lost 3 bases and the J gene lost 4 bases, with 6 bases spanning the gap. Germline-derived CDR1 and CDR2 are LNHDA and SQIVND (reference sequence). There are 12 residues in the CDR3. The CDR3 bases are TGTGCCAGTAGTATCTACGGCTATGGCTACACCTTC. This sequence encodes CASSIYGYGYTF.

This clone was seen only once. The chain employs TRBV5-4 and TRBJ2-1; 8 positions agree with TRBD2. CDR3 length equals 14 residues. Germline CDR1 reads SGHNT; CDR2 reads YYREEE (reference sequence). The junction had 8 bases not matched to a gene; V was cut back by 4 bases and J by 8 bases. The CDR3 protein is CASSPGTSIHEQFF. CDR3 DNA: TGTGCCAGCAGCCCCGGGACTAGTATCCATGAGCAGTTCTTC.

This chain links TRBV18 with TRBJ1-1; perhaps TRBD1 as D (5 bases). The V gene lost 6 bases and the J gene lost 6 bases, with 20 bases spanning the gap. Germline CDR1 reads KGHSH; CDR2 reads LQKENI. The CDR3 has 15 residues. CDR3 loop: CASSPGKEVSPEAFF. CDR3 nucleotides: TGTGCCAGCTCGCCAGGGAAAGAGGTCTCTCCTGAAGCTTTCTTT.

The rearrangement uses TRBV7-6 and TRBJ2-7; 8 bases agree with TRBD2. Looked up from germline, CDR1 is SGHVS and CDR2 is FNYEAQ. V was pared by 8 bases and J by 0 bases, with 9 bases of the junction left unmatched. The CDR3 length is 15 residues. Here the CDR3 reads CASSLRAGASYEQYF. CDR3 in DNA: TGTGCCAGCTCACTAAGAGCGGGAGCCTCCTACGAGCAGTACTTC.

This clone is a singleton in its sample. The gene calls are TRBV18 and TRBJ2-3; a possible D gene is TRBD1 (6 bases). The germline V and J ends were trimmed by 3 bases and 1 base, with 11 bases remaining between them. The CDR3 sequence is 15 residues long. The germline V gene has CDR1 KGHSH and CDR2 LQKENI. The DNA for the CDR3 is TGTGCCAGCTCACCGCAGGGGCTAGGCACAGATACGCAGTATTTT. Amino acids: CASSPQGLGTDTQYF.

This chain links TRBV5-1 with TRBJ1-1; D perhaps matches TRBD1 (5 bases). In germline, CDR1 is SGHRS, CDR2 YFSETQ. Trimming shortened V by 0 bases and J by 0 bases, and 9 bases separated the two germline ends. There are 15 residues in the CDR3. The CDR3 is CASSLVVGLNTEAFF. DNA of the CDR3: TGCGCCAGCAGCTTGGTGGTGGGGCTGAACACTGAAGCTTTCTTT.

V usage is TRBV12-5 and J usage is TRBJ2-2; 9 positions match TRBD2. There are 19 residues in the CDR3. Germline CDR1 is LGHNT and CDR2 is FRNRAP. J gave up 4 bases and V 3 bases, and 15 bases lay outside the gene matches. The CDR3 DNA is TGTGCTAGTGGTTTCGCCCCAAAAGGAGTTAGCGGGAGCACCGGGGAGCTGTTTTTT. Its protein is CASGFAPKGVSGSTGELFF.

This sequence joins TRBV5-1 and TRBJ1-1; no clear D. Trimming took off 4 bases at V and 5 bases at J, with 15 bases between the two ends. CDR1 is SGHRS and CDR2 is YFSETQ in the germline V gene. CDR3 size: 14 residues. CDR3: CASSRDPLGTEAFF. The CDR3 DNA sequence: TGCGCCAGCAGCCGCGATCCCCTCGGAACTGAAGCTTTCTTT.

The genes are TRBV29-1 and TRBJ2-5, with 7 bases that match TRBD2. This CDR3 is built from 13 residues. The junction had 9 bases not matched to a gene; V was cut back by 7 bases and J by 4 bases. Germline-derived CDR1 and CDR2 are SQVTM and ANQGSEA. The CDR3 sequence: CSAGEGWRETQYF. The DNA of the CDR3 is TGCAGCGCTGGGGAGGGGTGGCGAGAGACCCAGTACTTC.

The chain is built from TRBV2 and TRBJ1-3; TRBD1 matches 7 bases. This CDR3 is built from 14 residues. V lost 10 bases and J lost 2; bases outside the gene matches: 8. The germline CDR1 and CDR2 sequences are SNHLY and FYNNEI. As DNA, the CDR3 is TGTGCCAACAGACAGGGCGGTGCTGGAAACACCATATATTTT. Translated: CANRQGGAGNTIYF. The variable domain in full, completed from reference TRBV2 and TRBJ1-3, reads EPEVTQTPSHQVTQMGQEVILRCVPISNHLYFYWYRQILGQKVEFLVSFYNNEISEKSEIFDDQFSVERPDGSNFTLKIRSTKLEDSAMYFCANRQGGAGNTIYFGEGSWLTVV.

The V call is TRBV19, the J call TRBJ1-5; D ambiguous. This CDR3 contains 14 residues. The V gene lost 0 bases and the J gene lost 3 bases, with 6 bases spanning the gap. Germline CDR1 and CDR2: LNHDA and SQIVND (reference sequence). The CDR3 DNA reads TGTGCCAGTAGTATAGACAGTTTCAATCAGCCCCAGCATTTT. This codes for CASSIDSFNQPQHF.

In DNA form, the CDR3 reads TGTGCCAGCAGCGTAGGGACTAGCGGCACAGATACGCAGTATTTT. Protein sequence: CASSVGTSGTDTQYF. The chain couples TRBV9 to TRBJ2-3; 9 nucleotides agree with TRBD2. Germline V gives CDR1 SGDLS, CDR2 YYNGEE. Germline trimming cut 0 bases from V and 1 base from J; bases unmatched to any gene: 0. CDR3 length equals 15 residues.